The 9 T cell receptor beta chains in this list originate from one sample, sequenced in a study of beta chain features in type 1 diabetes. Every bit of the isolated RNA underwent reverse transcription, so sequencing read expressed TCRB transcripts. Profiling relied on immunoSEQ multiplex PCR, and the TCRdb table lists in-frame clones only, not all of them. Of roughly 240,000 clones listed, 13% to 15% are singletons. Sequencing was done on a sample of naive CD4+ T cells from blood. The receptors were gathered from a woman between 40 and 50 years old in good health.

The chain uses TRBV6-5 and TRBJ2-5, with D uncertain. The CDR3 spans 11 residues. Trimming took 5 bases from V and 6 from J, leaving 7 bases between them. CDR1 and CDR2 (germline): MNHEY, SVGAGI. CDR3 nucleotide sequence: TGTGCCAGCAGTGGCTCGAAGACCCAGTACTTC. Protein sequence: CASSGSKTQYF.

The chain recombines TRBV2 with TRBJ1-2; maybe TRBD1 (5 bases). Germline V gene sequence: CDR1 SNHLY, CDR2 FYNNEI. CDR3 size: 11 residues. Trimming removed 11 bases at V and 4 bases at J, with 11 bases between. The CDR3 protein is CAGGVGYGYTF. CDR3 nucleotides: TGTGCCGGGGGGGTGGGCTATGGCTACACCTTC.

This clone has only a few counts. V usage is TRBV6-6 and J usage is TRBJ2-7; tentative D call: TRBD2 (6 bases). V lost 0 bases to trimming and J lost 6 bases, with 12 bases between them. CDR1 and CDR2 from the germline V gene are MNHNY and SVGAGI (reference sequence). The CDR3 is 14 residues long. CDR3 in amino acids: CASSYSAGTLEQYF. In DNA, the CDR3 is TGTGCCAGCAGTTACTCGGCGGGGACCCTCGAGCAGTACTTC.

The chain combines TRBV19 with TRBJ1-6; the D gene is possibly TRBD1 (5 bases). Deletions cut 10 bases from V and 0 bases from J, with 19 bases between. This CDR3 has 17 amino acids. Germline assignment: CDR1 LNHDA and CDR2 SQIVND (reference sequence). The CDR3 region is CATSGKIESSYNSPLHF. Written as DNA, the CDR3 is TGTGCCACCTCAGGGAAAATTGAGAGCTCCTATAATTCACCCCTCCACTTT.

This rearrangement joins TRBV2 to TRBJ2-1, with 11 positions matching TRBD2. Unmatched junction bases numbered 8, after V lost 7 bases and J lost 6 bases. The CDR3 has 15 residues. Germline CDR1 is SNHLY and CDR2 is FYNNEI. The CDR3 sequence is CASTKTLAGGNEQFF. Written as DNA, the CDR3 is TGTGCCAGCACCAAAACCCTAGCGGGGGGCAATGAGCAGTTCTTC.

This clone was detected a few times. The V and J genes are TRBV18 and TRBJ1-2; 8 bases are shared with TRBD1. Germline CDR1 is KGHSH and CDR2 is LQKENI. With 5 bases clipped from V and 4 bases from J, the junction kept 3 bases outside the gene matches. This CDR3 has 13 amino acids. The CDR3 protein is CASSEDRGYGYTF. The DNA of the CDR3 is TGTGCCAGCTCAGAAGACAGGGGCTATGGCTACACCTTC.

The rearrangement links TRBV7-2 to TRBJ1-4; D is possibly TRBD1 (6 bases). The CDR3 is made up of 15 amino acids. Germline loops: CDR1 SGHTA, CDR2 FQGNSA. V was shortened by 5 bases and J by 10 bases, with 20 bases between the two germline ends. In DNA form, the CDR3 reads TGTGCCAGCAGCCCATCGACAGGTGTTGCTGGAAAACTGTTTTTT. This encodes CASSPSTGVAGKLFF. Full variable domain (outside the CDR3, taken from reference TRBV7-2 and TRBJ1-4): GAGVSQSPSNKVTEKGKDVELRCDPISGHTALYWYRQSLGQGLEFLIYFQGNSAPDKSGLPSDRFSAERTGGSVSTLTIQRTQQEDSAVYLCASSPSTGVAGKLFFGSGTQLSVL.

This clone was picked up a small number of times. J is TRBJ2-2 and V is TRBV5-1; D remains unclear. Trimming pared 3 bases from V and 4 bases from J, leaving 16 bases between. The CDR3 loop spans 16 amino acids. In germline, CDR1 is SGHRS, CDR2 YFSETQ. The CDR3 loop is CASSSGRSSGTGELFF. The CDR3 region has the DNA TGCGCCAGCAGCTCTGGAAGGAGCAGTGGCACCGGGGAGCTGTTTTTT.

V and J are TRBV7-8 and TRBJ2-2; 11 bases are a match to TRBD2. V shed 5 bases, J shed 1 base, and the junction held 3 bases outside the gene matches. Germline lookup yields CDR1 SGHVS and CDR2 FQNEAQ. CDR3 length: 16 amino acids. The CDR3: CASSLGLAVNTGELFF. The CDR3 DNA reads as TGTGCCAGCAGCCTGGGACTAGCGGTGAACACCGGGGAGCTGTTTTTT.